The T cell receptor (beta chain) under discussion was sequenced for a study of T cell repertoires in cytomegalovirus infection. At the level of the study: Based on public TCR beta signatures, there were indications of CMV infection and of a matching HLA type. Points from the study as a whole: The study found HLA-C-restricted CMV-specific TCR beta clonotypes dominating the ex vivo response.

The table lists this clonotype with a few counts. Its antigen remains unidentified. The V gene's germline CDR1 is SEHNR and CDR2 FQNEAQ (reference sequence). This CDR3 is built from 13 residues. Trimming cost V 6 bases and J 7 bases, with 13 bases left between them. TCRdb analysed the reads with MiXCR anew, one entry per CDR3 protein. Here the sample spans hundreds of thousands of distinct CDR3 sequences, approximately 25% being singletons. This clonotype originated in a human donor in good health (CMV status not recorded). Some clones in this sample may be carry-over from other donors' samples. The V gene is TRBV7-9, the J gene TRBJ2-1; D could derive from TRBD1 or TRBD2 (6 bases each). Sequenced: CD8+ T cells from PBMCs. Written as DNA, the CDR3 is TGTGCCAGCAGAGCCGGGGGCGGGAATGAGCAGTTCTTC. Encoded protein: CASRAGGGNEQFF.